This TCR beta chain derives from a study of pediatric ulcerative colitis. Regarding the study as a whole: Rectal repertoires separated controls, mild-moderate and acute severe colitis. Two rectal clonotypes were found only in ulcerative colitis patients, all of them. Repertoires came from total lymphocyte DNA, not specific subsets.

On this clone: As yet, its antigen is unknown.

Data came from immunoSEQ multiplex PCR; TCRdb stores just in-frame clones and leaves some out. The data hold 30,000 or so clones, with roughly four fifths observed a single time. CDR1 and CDR2 from the germline V gene are MNHEY and SVGAGI. The V end lost 2 bases, the J end lost 5 bases, and 10 bases lay between the germline ends. This CDR3 has 14 amino acids. The chain combines TRBV6-5 with TRBJ1-5, with D hard to call. Input material: blood. The sequence came from a boy aged 5-17 years with severe ulcerative colitis. CDR3: CASSYGRTDQPQHF. CDR3 in DNA: TGTGCCAGCAGTTACGGGCGAACCGATCAGCCCCAGCATTTT.